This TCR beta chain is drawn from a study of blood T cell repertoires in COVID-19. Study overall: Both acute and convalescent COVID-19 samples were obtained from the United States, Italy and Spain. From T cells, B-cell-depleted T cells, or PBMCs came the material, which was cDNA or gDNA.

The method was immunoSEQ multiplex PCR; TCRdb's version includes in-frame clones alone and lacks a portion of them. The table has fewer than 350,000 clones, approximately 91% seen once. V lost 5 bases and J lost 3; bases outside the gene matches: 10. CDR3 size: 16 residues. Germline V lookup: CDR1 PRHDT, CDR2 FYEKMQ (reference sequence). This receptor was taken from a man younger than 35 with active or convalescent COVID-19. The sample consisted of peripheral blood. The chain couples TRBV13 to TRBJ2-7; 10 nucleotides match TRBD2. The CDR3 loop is CASSLSTSGDFYEQYF. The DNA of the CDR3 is TGTGCCAGCAGCCTTAGTACTAGCGGGGATTTCTACGAGCAGTACTTC. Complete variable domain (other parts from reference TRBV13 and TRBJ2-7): AAGVIQSPRHLIKEKRETATLKCYPIPRHDTVYWYQQGPGQDPQFLISFYEKMQSDKGSIPDRFSAQQFSDYHSELNMSSLELGDSALYFCASSLSTSGDFYEQYFGPGTRLTVT.